This record looks at one TCR beta chain sequence and its context. Its cognate antigen is unknown. The CDR3 is made up of 16 amino acids. Per germline, CDR1 LGHNA and CDR2 YNFKEQ. The ends lost 0 bases at V and 0 bases at J; junction bases unmatched: 2. These data belong to a study of CD8 T cells in ankylosing spondylitis. General observations from the study: Reports say disease-linked clones showed up significantly more in matched ankylosing spondylitis synovial fluid. A motif in TCR beta, a set of eight highly homologous variants, appeared characteristic of ankylosing spondylitis blood. Prior work had noted some motif variants in reactive arthritis blood and synovial fluid.

Libraries for TCR beta were made by quantitative 5'-RACE with molecular barcodes. Via MiXCR, TCRdb re-called the 5' RACE reads, giving one row per CDR3 protein. The table includes about 700,000 distinct CDR3 sequences, around 19% detected once. The chain links TRBV4-2 to TRBJ2-7, with 10 bases that match TRBD2. This TCR derives from a male donor with ankylosing spondylitis. Sequences were obtained from blood, either unsorted or a sorted T cell fraction (not recorded which). The CDR3 nucleotides read TGTGCCAGCAGCCAAGATCTAGCGGGAGCCTCCTACGAGCAGTACTTC. As protein: CASSQDLAGASYEQYF.